The clone carrying this T cell receptor beta chain has more than one count but fewer than ten. This entry comes from a study of response to subunit inactivated influenza vaccine. A single record per CDR3 protein comes from TCRdb applying MiXCR to the RT-PCR reads. The sample yields under 750,000 distinct CDR3 sequences, approximately 12% seen once. The sample consisted of PBMCs from blood, taken on the day of vaccination. This receptor was identified in a man aged 45-65 years who received an inactivated influenza vaccine.

The CDR3 DNA is TGTGCCAGCAGCTTGTACGGCTGGGCCGGGGAGCTGTTTTTT. It is translated as CASSLYGWAGELFF. V usage is TRBV5-6 and J usage is TRBJ2-2, with D unclear. The CDR3 runs 14 residues. V was trimmed by 1 base and J by 6 bases, leaving 10 bases between them. Germline V gene sequence: CDR1 SGHDT, CDR2 YYEEEE.